This entry lists 10 T cell receptor beta chains sequenced from one sample in a study of blood T cell repertoires in COVID-19 (dated by TCRdb to 2019 to 2021). To prepare the library, the immunoSEQ multiplex PCR assay was applied. TCRdb stores this immuneACCESS table with in-frame sequences only. Part of the clones is absent; in the studies checked, under half of the shortfall reflects unresolved V genes, and no reason is known for the rest. The sample table holds 400,000 or so clones, of which 90% were seen once. Together, the top ten hold 0.6% to 0.7% of the sample. The specimen was PBMCs or T cells enriched from blood (not recorded which). Source of these receptors: a man aged 18 to 30 who had recovered from COVID-19.

This chain joins TRBV5-6 and TRBJ1-1; unclear D gene. Per germline, CDR1 SGHDT and CDR2 YYEEEE. With 2 bases removed from V and 0 bases from J, the gap between germline ends came to 17 bases. The CDR3 consists of 17 residues. The DNA of the CDR3 is TGTGCCAGCAGCTTAGAATGGCGTGGTAGCCTGAACACTGAAGCTTTCTTT. Translating it yields CASSLEWRGSLNTEAFF.

This chain connects TRBV11-2 to TRBJ2-7; D uncertain. Deletions cut 1 base from V and 5 bases from J, with 6 bases between. The CDR3 covers 12 residues. The germline gives CDR1 SGHAT, CDR2 FQNNGV. The CDR3 nucleotides read TGTGCCAGCAGCTTAGGACAAAACGAGCAGTACTTC. Translating it yields CASSLGQNEQYF.

Concerning this clone: The sample contains more than one DNA sequence encoding this CDR3. The rearrangement links TRBV29-1 to TRBJ2-6, with D possibly being TRBD1 (5 bases). Germline-derived CDR1 and CDR2 are SQVTM and ANQGSEA. The CDR3 runs 14 residues. Trimming removed 4 bases at V and 4 bases at J, with 11 bases between. The CDR3 DNA reads as TGCAGCGTTGCCACAGGAGCCGGGGCCAACGTCCTGACTTTC. This encodes CSVATGAGANVLTF.

The sample holds one count of this clone. The V call is TRBV11-2, the J call TRBJ1-2, with 7 bases lining up with TRBD1. From germline, CDR1 is SGHAT and CDR2 FQNNGV. This CDR3 has 15 residues. The trim removed 5 bases at V and 5 bases at J, leaving 11 bases unmatched. CDR3 DNA: TGTGCCAGCAGCAAAACAGGGGCTTCCGCGTATGGCTACACCTTC. Translated: CASSKTGASAYGYTF.

The chain links TRBV7-2 to TRBJ1-2; 8 nucleotides agree with TRBD1. The V gene end was trimmed by 1 base and the J gene end by 4 bases; junction bases not matched to a gene: 5. This CDR3 is built from 15 residues. CDR1 SGHTA and CDR2 FQGNSA come from the germline V gene. The CDR3 sequence is CASSLVTGTGYGYTF. CDR3 nucleotides: TGTGCCAGCAGCTTAGTGACAGGGACAGGCTATGGCTACACCTTC.

This rearrangement joins TRBV30 to TRBJ1-2; 9 bases are shared with TRBD1. Germline V CDR1 and CDR2: GTSNPN, SVGIG (reference sequence). This CDR3 spans 14 amino acids. V trimming: 3 bases; J trimming: 10 bases; junction bases outside the gene matches: 12. CDR3: CAWRSKRDREAYTF. The DNA for the CDR3 is TGTGCCTGGAGGTCCAAAAGGGACAGGGAGGCCTACACCTTC.

The chain links TRBV19 to TRBJ1-2; TRBD1 is a possible D gene (5 bases). V lost 5 bases to trimming and J lost 3 bases, with 10 bases between them. CDR3 length equals 13 residues. CDR1 and CDR2 (germline): LNHDA, SQIVND (reference sequence). CDR3 region: CASSVGEDYGYTF. The CDR3 DNA reads as TGTGCCAGTAGTGTAGGGGAGGACTATGGCTACACCTTC.

Here the CDR3 DNA reads TGTGCCAGCAGTAGGGACTACGGGATAACCGGGGAGCTGTTTTTT. Translating gives CASSRDYGITGELFF. The V call is TRBV9, the J call TRBJ2-2; 7 bases agree with TRBD2. Germline V CDR1 and CDR2: SGDLS, YYNGEE. The V gene end was trimmed by 5 bases and the J gene end by 5 bases; junction bases not matched to a gene: 9. This CDR3 is 15 amino acids long.

The chain carries TRBV10-2 and TRBJ1-2; maybe TRBD1 (6 bases). From germline, CDR1 is WSHSY and CDR2 SAAADI. The CDR3 is made up of 12 amino acids. Trimming left V 7 bases short and J 4 bases short, with 10 bases between. The CDR3 nucleotides read TGCGCCAGCATGGGGGCGGCCTATGGCTACACCTTC. This translates into CASMGAAYGYTF.

J is TRBJ1-2 and V is TRBV29-1, with 9 bases matching TRBD1. From germline, CDR1 is SQVTM and CDR2 ANQGSEA. This CDR3 region has 15 residues. The ends lost 3 bases at V and 4 bases at J; junction bases unmatched: 9. This CDR3 is CSVDMGQGGIYGYTF. The CDR3 nucleotides read TGCAGCGTTGATATGGGACAGGGTGGCATCTATGGCTACACCTTC.